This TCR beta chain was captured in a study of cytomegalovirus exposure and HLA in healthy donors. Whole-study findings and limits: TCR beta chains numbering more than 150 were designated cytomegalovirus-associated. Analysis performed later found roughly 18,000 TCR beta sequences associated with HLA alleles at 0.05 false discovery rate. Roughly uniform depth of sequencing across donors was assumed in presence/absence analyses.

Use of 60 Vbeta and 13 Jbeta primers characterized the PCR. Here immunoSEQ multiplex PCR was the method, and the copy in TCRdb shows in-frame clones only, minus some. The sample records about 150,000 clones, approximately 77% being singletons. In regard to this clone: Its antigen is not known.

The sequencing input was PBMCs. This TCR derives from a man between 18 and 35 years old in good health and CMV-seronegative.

This CDR3 reads CASRPTNKGLPDNEQFF. Here the CDR3 DNA reads TGTGCAAGTCGACCTACCAATAAGGGACTACCTGACAATGAGCAGTTCTTC. This sequence joins TRBV12-2 and TRBJ2-1; the table assigns TRBD2, which was not confirmed against the DNA. TRBV12-2 is listed as a pseudogene. This CDR3 is built from 17 residues.